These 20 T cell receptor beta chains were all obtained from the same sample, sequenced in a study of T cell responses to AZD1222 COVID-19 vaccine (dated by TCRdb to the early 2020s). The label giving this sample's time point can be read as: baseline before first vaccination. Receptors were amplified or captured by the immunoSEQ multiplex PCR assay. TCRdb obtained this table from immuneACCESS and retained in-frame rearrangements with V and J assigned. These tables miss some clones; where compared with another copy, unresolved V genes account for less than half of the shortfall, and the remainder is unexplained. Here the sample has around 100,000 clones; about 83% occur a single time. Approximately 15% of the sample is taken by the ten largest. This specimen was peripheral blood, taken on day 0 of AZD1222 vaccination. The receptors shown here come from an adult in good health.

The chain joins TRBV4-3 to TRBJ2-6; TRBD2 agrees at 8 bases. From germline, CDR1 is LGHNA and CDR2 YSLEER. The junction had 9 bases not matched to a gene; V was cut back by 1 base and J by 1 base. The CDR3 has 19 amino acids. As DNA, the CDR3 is TGCGCCAGCAGCCAAGGAACGGTTAGCGGGATTTCTGGGGCCAACGTCCTGACTTTC. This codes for CASSQGTVSGISGANVLTF.

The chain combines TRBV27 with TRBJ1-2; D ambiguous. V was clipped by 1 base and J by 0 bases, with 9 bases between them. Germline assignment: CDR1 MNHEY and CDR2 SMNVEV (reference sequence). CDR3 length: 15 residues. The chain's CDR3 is CASSLYPAPNYGYTF. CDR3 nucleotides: TGTGCCAGCAGTTTATACCCCGCACCTAACTATGGCTACACCTTC.

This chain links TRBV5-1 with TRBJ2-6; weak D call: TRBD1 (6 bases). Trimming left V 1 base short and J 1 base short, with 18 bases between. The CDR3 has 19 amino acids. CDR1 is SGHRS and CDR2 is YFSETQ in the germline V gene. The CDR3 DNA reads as TGCGCCAGCAGCTTGCGGGTCGGACAGCTCAATTCTGGGGCCAACGTCCTGACTTTC. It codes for CASSLRVGQLNSGANVLTF.

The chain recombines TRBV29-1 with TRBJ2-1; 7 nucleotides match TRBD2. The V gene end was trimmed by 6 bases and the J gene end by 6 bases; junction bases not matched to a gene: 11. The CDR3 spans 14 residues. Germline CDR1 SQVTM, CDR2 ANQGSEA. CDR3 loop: CSVGEGTGGNEQFF. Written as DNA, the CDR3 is TGCAGCGTCGGGGAGGGGACGGGGGGCAATGAGCAGTTCTTC.

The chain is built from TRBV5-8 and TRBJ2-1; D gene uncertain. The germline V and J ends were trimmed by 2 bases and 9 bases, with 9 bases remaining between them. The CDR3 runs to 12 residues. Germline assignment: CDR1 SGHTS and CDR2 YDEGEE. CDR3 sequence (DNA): TGTGCCAGCAGCTTCGGGTGGGGTGAGCAGTTCTTC. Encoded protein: CASSFGWGEQFF.

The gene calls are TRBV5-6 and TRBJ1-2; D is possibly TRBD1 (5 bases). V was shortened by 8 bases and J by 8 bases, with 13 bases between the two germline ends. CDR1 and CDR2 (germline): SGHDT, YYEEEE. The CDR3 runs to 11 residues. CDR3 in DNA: TGTGCCAGTAGGCTGGGGGACGGCTACACCTTC. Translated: CASRLGDGYTF.

CDR3 in amino acids: CASSLDRSRNTEAFF. CDR3 sequence (DNA): TGCGCCAGCAGCTTGGACAGATCTCGGAACACTGAAGCTTTCTTT. This chain connects TRBV5-1 to TRBJ1-1, with no clear D. Germline lookup yields CDR1 SGHRS and CDR2 YFSETQ. CDR3 length equals 15 residues. The ends were cut back, 0 bases at V and 1 base at J, with 10 bases in the middle.

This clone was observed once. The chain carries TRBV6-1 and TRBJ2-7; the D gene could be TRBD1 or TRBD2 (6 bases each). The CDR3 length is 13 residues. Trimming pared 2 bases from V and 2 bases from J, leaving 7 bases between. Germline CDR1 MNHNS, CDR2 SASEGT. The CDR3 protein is CASSERGPYEQYF. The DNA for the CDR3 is TGTGCCAGCAGTGAACGGGGGCCCTACGAGCAGTACTTC.

CDR3 residues: CASSTELPYEQYF. The CDR3 DNA reads as TGTGCCAGCAGTACGGAGCTCCCCTACGAGCAGTACTTC. V and J are TRBV25-1 and TRBJ2-7; the D is unclear. There are 13 residues in the CDR3. Trimming removed 5 bases at V and 2 bases at J, with 10 bases between. Germline CDR1 MGHDK, CDR2 SYGVNS.

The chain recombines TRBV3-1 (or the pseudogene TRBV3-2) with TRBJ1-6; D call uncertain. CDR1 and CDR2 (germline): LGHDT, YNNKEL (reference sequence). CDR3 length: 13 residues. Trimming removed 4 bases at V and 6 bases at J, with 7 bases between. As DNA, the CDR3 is TGTGCCAGCAGCCCAGTGCGTAATTCACCCCTCCACTTT. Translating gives CASSPVRNSPLHF.

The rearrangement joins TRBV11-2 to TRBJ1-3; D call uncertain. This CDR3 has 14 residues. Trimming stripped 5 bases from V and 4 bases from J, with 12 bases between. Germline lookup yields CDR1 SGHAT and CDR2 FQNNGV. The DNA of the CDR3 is TGTGCCAGCAGCCAGCAACTCGACGGAAACACCATATATTTT. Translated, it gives CASSQQLDGNTIYF. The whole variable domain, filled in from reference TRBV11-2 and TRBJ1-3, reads EAGVAQSPRYKIIEKRQSVAFWCNPISGHATLYWYQQILGQGPKLLIQFQNNGVVDDSQLPKDRFSAERLKGVDSTLKIQPAKLEDSAVYLCASSQQLDGNTIYFGEGSWLTVV.

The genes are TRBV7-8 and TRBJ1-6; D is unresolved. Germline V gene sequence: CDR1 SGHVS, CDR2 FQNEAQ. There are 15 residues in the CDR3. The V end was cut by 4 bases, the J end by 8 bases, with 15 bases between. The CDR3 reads CASSSTEPMDSPLHF. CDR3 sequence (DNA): TGTGCCAGCAGCTCCACGGAGCCCATGGATTCACCCCTCCACTTT.

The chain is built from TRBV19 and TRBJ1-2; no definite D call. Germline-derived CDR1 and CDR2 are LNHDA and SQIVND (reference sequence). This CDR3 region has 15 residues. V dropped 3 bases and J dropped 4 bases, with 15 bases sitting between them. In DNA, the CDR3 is TGTGCCAGTAGTATGGGCATGGGGAGCTTCTATGGCTACACCTTC. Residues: CASSMGMGSFYGYTF.

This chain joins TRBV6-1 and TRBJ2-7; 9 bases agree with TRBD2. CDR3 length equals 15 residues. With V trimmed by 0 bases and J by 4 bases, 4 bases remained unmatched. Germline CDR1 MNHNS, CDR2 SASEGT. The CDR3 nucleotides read TGTGCCAGCAGTGAAGCGGGGCTAGCGGGGTACGAGCAGTACTTC. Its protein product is CASSEAGLAGYEQYF.

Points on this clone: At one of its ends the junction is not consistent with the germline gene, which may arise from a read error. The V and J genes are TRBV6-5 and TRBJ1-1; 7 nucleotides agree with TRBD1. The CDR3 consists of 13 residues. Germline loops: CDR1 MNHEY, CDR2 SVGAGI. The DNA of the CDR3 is TGTGTCAGCAGACAGGGACTAGGGACTGAAGCTTTCTTT. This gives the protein CVSRQGLGTEAFF.

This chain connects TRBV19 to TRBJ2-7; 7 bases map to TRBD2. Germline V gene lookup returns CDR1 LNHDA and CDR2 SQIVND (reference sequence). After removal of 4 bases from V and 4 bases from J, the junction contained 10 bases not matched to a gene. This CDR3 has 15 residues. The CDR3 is CASSTLSGNRYEQYF. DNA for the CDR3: TGTGCCAGTAGTACACTCAGCGGGAACCGGTACGAGCAGTACTTC. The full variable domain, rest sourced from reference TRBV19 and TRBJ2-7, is DGGITQSPKYLFRKEGQNVTLSCEQNLNHDAMYWYRQDPGQGLRLIYYSQIVNDFQKGDIAEGYSVSREKKESFPLTVTSAQKNPTAFYLCASSTLSGNRYEQYFGPGTRLTVT.

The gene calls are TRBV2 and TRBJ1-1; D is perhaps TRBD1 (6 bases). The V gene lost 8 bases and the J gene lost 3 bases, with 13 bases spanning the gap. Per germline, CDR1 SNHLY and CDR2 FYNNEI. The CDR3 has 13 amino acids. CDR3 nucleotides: TGTGCCAGCCTCGGACAGAAGGACACTGAAGCTTTCTTT. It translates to CASLGQKDTEAFF.

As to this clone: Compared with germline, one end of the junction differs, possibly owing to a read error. CDR3 DNA: TGTGCCAGCAGCCTAGCGGTGGGGGAGCAGTACTTC. Translation: CASSLAVGEQYF. V usage is TRBV7-2 and J usage is TRBJ2-7, with 7 bases lining up with TRBD2. Germline CDR1 and CDR2: SGHTA and FQGNSA. CDR3 length equals 12 residues.

CDR3 protein: CASSLFRKSFDNEQFF. Here the CDR3 DNA reads TGTGCCAGCAGCTTGTTCCGGAAATCCTTTGACAATGAGCAGTTCTTC. The chain is built from TRBV5-6 and TRBJ2-1, with D unclear. CDR3 length equals 16 residues. Germline V gene sequence: CDR1 SGHDT, CDR2 YYEEEE. V was clipped by 1 base and J by 5 bases, with 16 bases between them.

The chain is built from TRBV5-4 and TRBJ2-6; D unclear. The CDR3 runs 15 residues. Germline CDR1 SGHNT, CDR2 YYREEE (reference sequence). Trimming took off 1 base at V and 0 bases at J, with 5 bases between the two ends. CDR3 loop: CASSLLSSGANVLTF. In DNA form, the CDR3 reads TGTGCCAGCAGCTTGCTGAGCTCTGGGGCCAACGTCCTGACTTTC.